This T cell receptor beta chain was recovered during a study of blood T cells in healthy people across ages. The CDR3 consists of 16 residues. J gave up 6 bases and V 2 bases, and 3 bases lay outside the gene matches. CDR1 is LGHDT and CDR2 is YNNKEL in the germline V gene (reference sequence). Each individual donor underwent a draw of about 11 milliliters of peripheral blood. Alongside a J-beta primer mix, a sample-barcoded 5' primer served in a second PCR lasting roughly 6 to 11 cycles. TCRdb re-called the 5' RACE reads through MiXCR, storing one row per CDR3 protein. The sample includes fewer than 950,000 distinct CDR3 sequences, approximately 55% of them seen just once.

Sequenced material: blood. The sequence came from a man of 80 years or more in good health. The chain has TRBV3-1 and TRBJ2-2, with 13 bases lining up with TRBD2. The CDR3 is CASSQRTSGSAGELFF. DNA for the CDR3: TGTGCCAGCAGCCAACGGACTAGCGGGAGCGCCGGGGAGCTGTTTTTT.